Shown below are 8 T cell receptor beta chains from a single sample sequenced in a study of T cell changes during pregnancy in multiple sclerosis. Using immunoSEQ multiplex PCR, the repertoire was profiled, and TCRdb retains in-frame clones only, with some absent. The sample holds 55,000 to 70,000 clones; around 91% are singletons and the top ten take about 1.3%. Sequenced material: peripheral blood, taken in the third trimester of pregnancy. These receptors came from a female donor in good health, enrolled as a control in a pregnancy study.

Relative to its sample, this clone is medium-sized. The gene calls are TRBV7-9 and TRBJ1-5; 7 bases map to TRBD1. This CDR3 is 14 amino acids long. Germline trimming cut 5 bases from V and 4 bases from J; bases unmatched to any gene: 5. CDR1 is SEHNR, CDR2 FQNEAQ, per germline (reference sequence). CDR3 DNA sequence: TGTGCCAGCAGCCGGGACAGCGCTAATCAGCCCCAGCATTTT. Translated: CASSRDSANQPQHF.

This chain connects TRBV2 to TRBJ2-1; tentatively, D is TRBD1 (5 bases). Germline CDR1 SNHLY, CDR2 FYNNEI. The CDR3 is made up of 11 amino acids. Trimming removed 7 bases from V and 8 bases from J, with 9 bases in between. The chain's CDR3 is CASTREDEQFF. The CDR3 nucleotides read TGTGCCAGCACCAGGGAAGATGAGCAGTTCTTC.

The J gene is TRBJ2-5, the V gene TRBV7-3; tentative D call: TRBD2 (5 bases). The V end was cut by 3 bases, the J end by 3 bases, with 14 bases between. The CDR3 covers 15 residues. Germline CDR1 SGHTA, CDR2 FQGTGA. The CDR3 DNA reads TGTGCCAGCAGCTTCCGACAAGGAGGTAAAGAGACCCAGTACTTC. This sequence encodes CASSFRQGGKETQYF. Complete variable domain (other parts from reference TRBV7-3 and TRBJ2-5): GAGVSQTPSNKVTEKGKYVELRCDPISGHTALYWYRQSLGQGPEFLIYFQGTGAADDSGLPNDRFFAVRPEGSVSTLKIQRTERGDSAVYLCASSFRQGGKETQYFGPGTRLLVL.

The CDR3 DNA sequence: TGTGCCAGCAGCCCCGGGACTAGCCAGGCAGATACGCAGTATTTT. It encodes CASSPGTSQADTQYF. The chain uses TRBV11-3 and TRBJ2-3; 9 nucleotides align to TRBD2. Trimming removed 5 bases from V and 4 bases from J; junction bases left unmatched: 7. CDR3 length equals 15 residues. CDR1 SGHNT and CDR2 YENEEA come from the germline V gene.

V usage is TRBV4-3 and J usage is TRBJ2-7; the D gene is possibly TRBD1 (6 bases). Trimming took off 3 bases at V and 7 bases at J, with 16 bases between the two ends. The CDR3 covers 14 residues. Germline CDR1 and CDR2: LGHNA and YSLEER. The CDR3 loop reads CASSHVRGLGEQYF. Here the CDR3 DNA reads TGCGCCAGCAGCCACGTCAGGGGTTTAGGGGAGCAGTACTTC.

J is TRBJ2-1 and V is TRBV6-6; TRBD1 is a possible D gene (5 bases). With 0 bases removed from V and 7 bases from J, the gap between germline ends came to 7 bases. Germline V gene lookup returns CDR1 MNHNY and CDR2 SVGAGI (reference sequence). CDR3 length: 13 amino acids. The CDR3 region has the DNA TGTGCCAGCAGTTACTCGAAGGGGAATGAGCAGTTCTTC. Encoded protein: CASSYSKGNEQFF.

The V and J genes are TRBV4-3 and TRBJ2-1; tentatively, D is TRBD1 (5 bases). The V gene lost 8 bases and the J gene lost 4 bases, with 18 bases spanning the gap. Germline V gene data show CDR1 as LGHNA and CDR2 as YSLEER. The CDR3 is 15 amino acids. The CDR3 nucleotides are TGCGCCAGCCCCAGGGCTGGCCTGCAATACAATGAGCAGTTCTTC. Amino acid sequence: CASPRAGLQYNEQFF.

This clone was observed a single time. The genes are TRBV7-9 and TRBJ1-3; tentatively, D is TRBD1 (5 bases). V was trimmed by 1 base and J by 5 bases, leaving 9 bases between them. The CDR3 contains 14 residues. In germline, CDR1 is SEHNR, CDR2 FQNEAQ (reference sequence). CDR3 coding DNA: TGTGCCAGCAGCTTAGTTCTGGGGCGAAACACCATATATTTT. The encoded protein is CASSLVLGRNTIYF.